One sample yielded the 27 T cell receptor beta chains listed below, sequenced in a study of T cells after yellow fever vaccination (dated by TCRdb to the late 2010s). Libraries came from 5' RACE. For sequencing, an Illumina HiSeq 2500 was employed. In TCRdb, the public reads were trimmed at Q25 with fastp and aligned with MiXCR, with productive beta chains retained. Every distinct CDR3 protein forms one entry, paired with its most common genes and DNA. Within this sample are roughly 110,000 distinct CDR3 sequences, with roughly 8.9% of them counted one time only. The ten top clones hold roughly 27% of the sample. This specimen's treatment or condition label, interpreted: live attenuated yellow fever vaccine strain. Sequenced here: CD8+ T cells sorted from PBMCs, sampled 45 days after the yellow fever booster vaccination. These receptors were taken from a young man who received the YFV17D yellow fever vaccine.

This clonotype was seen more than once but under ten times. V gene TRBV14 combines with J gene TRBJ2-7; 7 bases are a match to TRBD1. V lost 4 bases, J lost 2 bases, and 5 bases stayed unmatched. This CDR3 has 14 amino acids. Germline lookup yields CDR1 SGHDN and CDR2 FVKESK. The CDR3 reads CASSPTGATYEQYF. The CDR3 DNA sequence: TGTGCCAGCAGCCCCACAGGGGCTACCTACGAGCAGTACTTC.

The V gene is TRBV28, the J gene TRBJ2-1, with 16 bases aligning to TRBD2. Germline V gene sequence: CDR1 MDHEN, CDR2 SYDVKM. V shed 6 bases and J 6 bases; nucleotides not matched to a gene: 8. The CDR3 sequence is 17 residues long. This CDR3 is CASSELGLAGGPNEQFF. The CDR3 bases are TGTGCCAGCAGCGAGTTGGGACTAGCGGGAGGGCCCAATGAGCAGTTCTTC.

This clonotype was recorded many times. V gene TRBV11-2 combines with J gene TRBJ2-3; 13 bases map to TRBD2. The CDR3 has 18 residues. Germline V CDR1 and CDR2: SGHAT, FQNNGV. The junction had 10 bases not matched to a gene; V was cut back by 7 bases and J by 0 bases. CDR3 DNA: TGTGCCAGCACCTCGGGACTAGCGGGAACTACTAGCACAGATACGCAGTATTTT. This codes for CASTSGLAGTTSTDTQYF.

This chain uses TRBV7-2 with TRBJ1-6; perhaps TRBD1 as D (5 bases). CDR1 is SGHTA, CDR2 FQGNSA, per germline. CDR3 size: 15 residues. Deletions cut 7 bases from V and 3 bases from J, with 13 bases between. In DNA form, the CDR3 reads TGTGCCAGCATAGGGGACGCAGACTATAATTCACCCCTCCACTTT. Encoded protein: CASIGDADYNSPLHF.

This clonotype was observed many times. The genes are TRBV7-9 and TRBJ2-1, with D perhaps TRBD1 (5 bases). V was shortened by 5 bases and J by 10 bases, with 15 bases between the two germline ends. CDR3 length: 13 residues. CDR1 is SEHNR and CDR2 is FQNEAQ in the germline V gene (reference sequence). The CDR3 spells CASSLPRQYEQFF. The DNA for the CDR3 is TGTGCCAGCAGCCTACCCCGACAGTACGAGCAGTTCTTC.

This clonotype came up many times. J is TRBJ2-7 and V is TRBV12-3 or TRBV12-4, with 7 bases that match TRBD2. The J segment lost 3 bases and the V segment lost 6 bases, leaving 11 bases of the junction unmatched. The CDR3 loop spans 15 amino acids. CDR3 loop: CASSPGRESVYEQYF. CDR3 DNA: TGTGCCAGCAGCCCGGGGCGGGAGTCAGTCTACGAGCAGTACTTC.

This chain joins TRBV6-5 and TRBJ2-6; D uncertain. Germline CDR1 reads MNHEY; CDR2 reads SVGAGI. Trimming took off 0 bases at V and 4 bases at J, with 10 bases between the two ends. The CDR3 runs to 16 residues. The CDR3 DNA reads TGTGCCAGCAGTTACTCCAGCGCTGCCGGGGCCAACGTCCTGACTTTC. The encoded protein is CASSYSSAAGANVLTF.

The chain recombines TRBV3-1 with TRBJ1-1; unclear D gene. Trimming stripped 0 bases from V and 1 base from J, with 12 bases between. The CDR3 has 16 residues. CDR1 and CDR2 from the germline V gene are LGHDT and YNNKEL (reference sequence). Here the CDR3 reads CASSQESIPPNTEAFF. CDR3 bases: TGTGCCAGCAGCCAAGAGAGCATCCCCCCGAACACTGAAGCTTTCTTT.

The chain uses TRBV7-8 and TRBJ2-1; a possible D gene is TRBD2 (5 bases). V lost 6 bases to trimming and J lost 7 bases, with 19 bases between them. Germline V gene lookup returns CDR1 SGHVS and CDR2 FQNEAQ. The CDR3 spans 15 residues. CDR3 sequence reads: CASSPWVGVENEQFF. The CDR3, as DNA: TGTGCCAGCAGTCCTTGGGTGGGAGTAGAAAATGAGCAGTTCTTC.

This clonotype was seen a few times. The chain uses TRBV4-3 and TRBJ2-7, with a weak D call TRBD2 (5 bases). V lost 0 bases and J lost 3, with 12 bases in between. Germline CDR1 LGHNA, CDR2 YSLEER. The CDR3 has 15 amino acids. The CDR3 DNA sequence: TGCGCCAGCAGCCAAGAAGCGGAACCATACTACGAGCAGTACTTC. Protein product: CASSQEAEPYYEQYF.

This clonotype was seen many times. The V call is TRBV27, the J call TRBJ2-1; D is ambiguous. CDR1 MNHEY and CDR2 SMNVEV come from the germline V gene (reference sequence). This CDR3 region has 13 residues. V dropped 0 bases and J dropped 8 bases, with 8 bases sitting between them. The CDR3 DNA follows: TGTGCCAGCAGTTTATCTCGAGATTATGAGCAGTTCTTC. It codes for CASSLSRDYEQFF.

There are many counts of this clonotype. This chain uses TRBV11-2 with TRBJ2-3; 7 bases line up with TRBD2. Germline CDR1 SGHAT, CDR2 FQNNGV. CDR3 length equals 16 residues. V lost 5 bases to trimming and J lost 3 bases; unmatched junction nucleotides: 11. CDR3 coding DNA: TGTGCCAGCAGCAAAAGTGGGAGGGCCGGTACAGATACGCAGTATTTT. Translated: CASSKSGRAGTDTQYF.

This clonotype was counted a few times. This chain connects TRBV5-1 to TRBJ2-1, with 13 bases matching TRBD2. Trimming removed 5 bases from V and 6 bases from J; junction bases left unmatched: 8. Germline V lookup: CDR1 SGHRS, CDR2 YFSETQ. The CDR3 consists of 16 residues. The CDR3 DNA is TGCGCCAGCAGATTTCCGGGACTAGCGGGGCGCAATGAGCAGTTCTTC. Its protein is CASRFPGLAGRNEQFF.

Written as DNA, the CDR3 is TGCGCCAGCAGCCAAGAGGCTAGCGGACAAGAGACCCAGTACTTC. It encodes CASSQEASGQETQYF. The chain recombines TRBV4-3 with TRBJ2-5, with TRBD2 identical over 7 bases. This CDR3 has 15 amino acids. CDR1 is LGHNA and CDR2 is YSLEER in the germline V gene. J was trimmed by 2 bases and V by 0 bases; bases with no gene match: 3.

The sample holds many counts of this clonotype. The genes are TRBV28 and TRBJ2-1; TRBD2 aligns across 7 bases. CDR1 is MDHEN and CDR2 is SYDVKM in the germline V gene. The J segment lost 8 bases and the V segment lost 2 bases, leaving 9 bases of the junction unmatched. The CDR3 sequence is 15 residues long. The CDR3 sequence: CASSLPAGASDEQFF. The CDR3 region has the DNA TGTGCCAGCAGTTTACCCGCGGGAGCGTCAGATGAGCAGTTCTTC.

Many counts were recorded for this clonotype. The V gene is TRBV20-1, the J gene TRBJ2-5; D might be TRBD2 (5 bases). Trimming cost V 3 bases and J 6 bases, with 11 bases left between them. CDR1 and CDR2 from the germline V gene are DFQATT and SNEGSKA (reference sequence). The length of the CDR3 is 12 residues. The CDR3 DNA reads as TGCAGTGCTAGTGAGGGTGGAAAGACCCAGTACTTC. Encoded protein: CSASEGGKTQYF.

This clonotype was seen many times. This CDR3 reads CSVRGYTGELFF. The CDR3, as DNA: TGCAGCGTCAGGGGGTACACCGGGGAGCTGTTTTTT. The chain uses TRBV29-1 and TRBJ2-2, with TRBD1 matching over 7 bases. Germline V gene data show CDR1 as SQVTM and CDR2 as ANQGSEA. This CDR3 has 12 amino acids. V gave up 6 bases and J gave up 3 bases; unmatched junction bases: 1.

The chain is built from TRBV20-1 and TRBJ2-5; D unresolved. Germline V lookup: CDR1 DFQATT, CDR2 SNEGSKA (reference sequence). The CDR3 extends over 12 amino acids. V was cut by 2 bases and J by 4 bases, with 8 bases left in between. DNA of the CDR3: TGCAGTGCTAGATACTCTGGAGAGACCCAGTACTTC. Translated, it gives CSARYSGETQYF.

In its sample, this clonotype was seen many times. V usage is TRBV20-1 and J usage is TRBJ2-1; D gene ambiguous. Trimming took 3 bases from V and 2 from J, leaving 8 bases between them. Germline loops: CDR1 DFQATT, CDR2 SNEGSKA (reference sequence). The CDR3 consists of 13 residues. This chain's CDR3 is CSASLSPYNEQFF. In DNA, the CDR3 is TGCAGTGCTAGCCTTTCCCCCTACAATGAGCAGTTCTTC.

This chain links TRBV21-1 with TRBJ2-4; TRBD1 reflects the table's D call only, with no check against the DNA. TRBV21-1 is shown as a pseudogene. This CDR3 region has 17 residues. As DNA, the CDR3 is TGTGCCAGCAGCAAAAGGACGGGACGGCTAGCCAAAAACATTCAGTACTTC. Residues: CASSKRTGRLAKNIQYF.

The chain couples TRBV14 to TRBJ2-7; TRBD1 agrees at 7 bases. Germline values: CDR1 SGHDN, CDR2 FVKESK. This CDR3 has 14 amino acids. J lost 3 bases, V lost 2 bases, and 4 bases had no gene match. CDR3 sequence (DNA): TGTGCCAGCAGCCAATTAGGACAGGACTACGAGCAGTACTTC. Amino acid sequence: CASSQLGQDYEQYF.

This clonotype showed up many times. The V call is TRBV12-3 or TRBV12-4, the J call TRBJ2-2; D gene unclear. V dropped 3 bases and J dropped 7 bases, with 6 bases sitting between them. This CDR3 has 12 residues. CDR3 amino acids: CASSFGIGELFF. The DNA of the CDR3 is TGTGCCAGCAGTTTTGGTATCGGGGAGCTGTTTTTT.

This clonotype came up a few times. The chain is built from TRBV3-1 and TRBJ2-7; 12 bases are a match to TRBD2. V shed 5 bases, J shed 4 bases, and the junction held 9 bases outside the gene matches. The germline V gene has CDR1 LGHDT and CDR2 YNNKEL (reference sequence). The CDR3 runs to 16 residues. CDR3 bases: TGTGCCAGCAGCACCCAGACTAGCGGGAGAGGGTACGAGCAGTACTTC. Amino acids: CASSTQTSGRGYEQYF.

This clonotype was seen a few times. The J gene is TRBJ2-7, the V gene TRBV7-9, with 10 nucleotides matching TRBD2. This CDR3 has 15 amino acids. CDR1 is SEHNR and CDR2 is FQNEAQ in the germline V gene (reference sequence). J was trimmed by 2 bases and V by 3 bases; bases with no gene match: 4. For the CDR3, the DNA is TGTGCCAGCAGCTTGGCCACTAGCGGGGCCTACGAGCAGTACTTC. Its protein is CASSLATSGAYEQYF. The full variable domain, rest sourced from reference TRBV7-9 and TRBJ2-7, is DTGVSQNPRHKITKRGQNVTFRCDPISEHNRLYWYRQTLGQGPEFLTYFQNEAQLEKSRLLSDRFSAERPKGSFSTLEIQRTEQGDSAMYLCASSLATSGAYEQYFGPGTRLTVT.

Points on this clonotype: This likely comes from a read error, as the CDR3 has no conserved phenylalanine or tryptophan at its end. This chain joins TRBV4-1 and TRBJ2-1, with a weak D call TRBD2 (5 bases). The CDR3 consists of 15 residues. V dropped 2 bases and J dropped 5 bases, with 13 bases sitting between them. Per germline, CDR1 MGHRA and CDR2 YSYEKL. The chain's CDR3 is CASSQKDSLNNEQFS. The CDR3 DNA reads TGCGCCAGCAGCCAAAAGGACTCATTAAACAATGAGCAGTTCTCC.

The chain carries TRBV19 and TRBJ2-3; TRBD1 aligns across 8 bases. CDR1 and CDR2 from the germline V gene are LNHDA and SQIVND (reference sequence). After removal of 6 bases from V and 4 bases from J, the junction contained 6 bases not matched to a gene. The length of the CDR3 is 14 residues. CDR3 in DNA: TGTGCCAGTAGCTGGACAGGGCTCGCAGATACGCAGTATTTT. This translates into CASSWTGLADTQYF.

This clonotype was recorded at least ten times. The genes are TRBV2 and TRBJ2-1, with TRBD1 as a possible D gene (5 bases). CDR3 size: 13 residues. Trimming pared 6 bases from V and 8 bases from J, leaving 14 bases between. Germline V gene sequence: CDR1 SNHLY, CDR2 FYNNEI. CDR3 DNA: TGTGCCAGCAGCCGCCCCCAGGGTGATGAGCAGTTCTTC. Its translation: CASSRPQGDEQFF.